This T cell receptor beta chain comes out of a study of T cells after yellow fever vaccination. Study as a whole: The fractions with low cell numbers were processed using SMART-Seq v4 Ultra Low Input.

A process of 5'RACE template switching, which added a universal primer site and UMIs, was used to make TCR cDNA. Using its own MiXCR run on the 5' RACE reads, TCRdb lists one record per CDR3 protein. The sample gives about 240,000 distinct CDR3 sequences, 6.5% to 8.5% of which show up once; approximately 0.85% is in the top ten. A word on this clonotype: Its specificity is unknown.

There are 14 residues in the CDR3. The V and J ends lost 7 bases and 5 bases, in that order; junction bases with no gene match: 7. The germline V gene encodes CDR1 SQVTM and CDR2 ANQGSEA. Study results and caveats: From the bulk population, abundant clonotypes could contaminate and appear within FACS-sorted repertoires. Overall, a small share of clonotypes was seen in both CD4 and CD8 compartments.

The V gene is TRBV29-1, the J gene TRBJ2-1; TRBD2 aligns across 11 bases. This specimen consisted of CD4+ T cells sorted from PBMCs, obtained 15 days after the yellow fever booster vaccination. The receptor was isolated from a man aged 30 to 45 who received the YFV17D yellow fever vaccine. CDR3 loop: CSALPGLADNEQFF. The CDR3, as DNA: TGCAGCGCCCTACCGGGACTAGCGGACAATGAGCAGTTCTTC.